Each of the 8 T cell receptor beta chains below was sequenced from the same sample in a study of T cell clonotyping in hematopoietic cell transplantation. The table came from immunoSEQ multiplex PCR; TCRdb's copy has only in-frame clones and leaves some out. The sample shows approximately 42,000 clones, 95% of them seen only once. The source material was peripheral blood mononuclear cells. Receptors originate from a man aged 25 to 45 in good health. Some clones in this sample may be carry-over from other donors' samples.

The chain couples TRBV11-3 to TRBJ2-2; 9 bases line up with TRBD1. The J segment lost 3 bases and the V segment lost 5 bases, leaving 10 bases of the junction unmatched. Per germline, CDR1 SGHNT and CDR2 YENEEA. The CDR3 totals 17 residues. The DNA of the CDR3 is TGTGCCAGCAGCCACTCATCCTGGGACAGGGACACCGGGGAGCTGTTTTTT. Amino acids: CASSHSSWDRDTGELFF.

V usage is TRBV27 and J usage is TRBJ2-2, with 10 bases lining up with TRBD1. CDR1 MNHEY and CDR2 SMNVEV come from the germline V gene (reference sequence). V lost 5 bases, J lost 7 bases, and 4 bases stayed unmatched. This CDR3 spans 14 amino acids. DNA of the CDR3: TGTGCCAGCAGTAGACAGGGGGCGTACGGGGAGCTGTTTTTT. Encoded protein: CASSRQGAYGELFF.

This clone was seen a single time. The chain joins TRBV28 to TRBJ2-3, with TRBD2 matching 14 bases. CDR1 is MDHEN, CDR2 SYDVKM, per germline. V was clipped by 6 bases and J by 3 bases; unmatched bases: 8. This CDR3 contains 17 residues. CDR3 region: CASSYGTSGSGTDTQYF. The CDR3 nucleotides read TGTGCCAGCAGCTACGGGACTAGCGGGAGCGGGACAGATACGCAGTATTTT.

This rearrangement joins TRBV6-5 to TRBJ2-7; no firm D call. Germline CDR1 reads MNHEY; CDR2 reads SVGAGI. V was pared by 0 bases and J by 1 base, with 7 bases between. The CDR3 length is 14 residues. CDR3 protein: CASSYSGSSYEQYF. CDR3 DNA: TGTGCCAGCAGTTACTCGGGCAGTTCCTACGAGCAGTACTTC.

V and J are TRBV7-8 and TRBJ1-5; D uncertain. V was shortened by 7 bases and J by 3 bases, with 10 bases between the two germline ends. Germline CDR1 and CDR2: SGHVS and FQNEAQ. The CDR3 contains 13 residues. CDR3 in amino acids: CASTPGLNQPQHF. CDR3 in DNA: TGTGCCAGCACACCGGGTCTCAATCAGCCCCAGCATTTT.

The V call is TRBV16, the J call TRBJ2-2; no firm D call. V gave up 4 bases and J gave up 5 bases, with 11 bases separating them. Germline values: CDR1 KGHSY, CDR2 FQNENV. The CDR3 is made up of 14 amino acids. CDR3 nucleotides: TGTGCCAGCAGCCGAACAGAAACTACCGGGGAGCTGTTTTTT. It is translated as CASSRTETTGELFF.

The chain links TRBV2 to TRBJ2-7, with D hard to call. The CDR3 consists of 15 residues. Germline lookup yields CDR1 SNHLY and CDR2 FYNNEI. Trimming left V 3 bases short and J 2 bases short, with 14 bases between. CDR3 coding DNA: TGTGCCAGCAGTGAGACTGGCCCGCCCCCCTACGAGCAGTACTTC. It is translated as CASSETGPPPYEQYF.

The rearrangement joins TRBV11-1 to TRBJ1-5; 9 bases are a match to TRBD1. CDR1 is SGHAT and CDR2 is FQDESV in the germline V gene (reference sequence). The V segment lost 5 bases and the J segment 8 bases; nucleotides outside the gene matches: 10. The CDR3 covers 15 residues. This CDR3 is CASSPGTGSSEPQHF. CDR3 sequence (DNA): TGTGCCAGCAGCCCCGGGACAGGGTCGTCGGAGCCCCAGCATTTT.